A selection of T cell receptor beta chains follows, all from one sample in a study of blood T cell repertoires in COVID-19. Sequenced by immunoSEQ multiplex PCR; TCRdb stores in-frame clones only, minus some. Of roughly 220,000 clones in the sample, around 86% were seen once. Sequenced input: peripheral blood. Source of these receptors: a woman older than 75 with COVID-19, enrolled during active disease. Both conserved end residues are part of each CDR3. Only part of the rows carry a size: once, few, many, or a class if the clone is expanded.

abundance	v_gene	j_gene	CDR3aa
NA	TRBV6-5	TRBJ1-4	CASSYTTGGGEKLFF
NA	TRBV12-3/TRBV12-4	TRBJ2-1	CASSLVRSKQFF
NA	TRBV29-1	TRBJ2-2	CSVGSNMNTGELFF
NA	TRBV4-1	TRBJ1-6	CASSPYPGQGFSPLHF
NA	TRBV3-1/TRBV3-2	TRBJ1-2	CASSHRQTNSGSGYTF
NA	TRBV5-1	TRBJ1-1	CASSRQERGEAFF
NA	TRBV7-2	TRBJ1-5	CASSRVGGQPQHF
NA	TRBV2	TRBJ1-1	CASSELQDSLTEAFF
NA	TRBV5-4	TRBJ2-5	CASSFSGREETQYF
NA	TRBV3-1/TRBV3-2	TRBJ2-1	CASSLGLAGGRVEQFF
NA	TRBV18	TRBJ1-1	CASSPRKGQNTEAFF
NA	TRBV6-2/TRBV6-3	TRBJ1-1	CASSASGAGNTEAFF
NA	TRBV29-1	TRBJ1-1	CSGLTGIMGEAFF
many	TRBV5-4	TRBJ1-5	CASSPGVGSNQPQHF
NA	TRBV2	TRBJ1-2	CASTSQGNYGYTF
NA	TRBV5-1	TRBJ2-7	CASSLSGGPYEQYF
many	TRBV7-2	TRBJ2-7	CASSLVTGIEQYF
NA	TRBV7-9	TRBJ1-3	CASTRGYSGNTIYF
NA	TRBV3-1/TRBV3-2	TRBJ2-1	CASKSGGASNEQFF
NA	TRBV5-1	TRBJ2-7	CASSPDPTASYEQYF
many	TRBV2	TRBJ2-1	CASTGQGPNEQFF
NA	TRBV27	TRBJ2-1	CASSRLGGSKANEQFF
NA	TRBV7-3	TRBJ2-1	CASSPNGGEQFF
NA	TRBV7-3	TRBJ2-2	CASSFRGGELFF
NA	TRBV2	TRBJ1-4	CASRREGDGEKLFF
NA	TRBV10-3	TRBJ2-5	CATGGGSQETQYF
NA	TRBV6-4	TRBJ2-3	CASSVDRVSTDTQYF
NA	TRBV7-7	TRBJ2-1	CASSSAPGGPVNEQFF
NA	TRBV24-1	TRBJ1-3	CATSDLRGNTIYF
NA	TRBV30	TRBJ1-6	CAWSPSRVGTPPAF
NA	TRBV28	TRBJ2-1	CASSFGLNEQFF
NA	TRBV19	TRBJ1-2	CASSENPGQAYGYTF
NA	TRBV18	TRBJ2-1	CASSSLAGKPSNEQFF
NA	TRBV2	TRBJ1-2	CASRGGATGSIYGYTF
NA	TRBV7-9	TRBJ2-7	CASSPGSNSGEQYF
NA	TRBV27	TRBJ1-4	CASSPTGPTVATNEKLFF
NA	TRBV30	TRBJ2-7	CAWSVVRTGGWGEQYF
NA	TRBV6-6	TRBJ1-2	CASTPSGGRNSNGYTF
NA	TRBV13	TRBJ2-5	CASSPGRGAVETQYF
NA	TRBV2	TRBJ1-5	CAIGRGGGNQPQHF
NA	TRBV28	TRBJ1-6	CASSLGGQGNNSPLHF
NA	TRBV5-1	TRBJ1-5	CASRRTGGDQPQHF
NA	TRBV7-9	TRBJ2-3	CASSVAGESDTQYF
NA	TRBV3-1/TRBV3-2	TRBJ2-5	CASSQVAVQETQYF
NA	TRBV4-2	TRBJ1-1	CASSQEGNRGVAFF
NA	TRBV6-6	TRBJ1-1	CASNEGQGDTEAFF
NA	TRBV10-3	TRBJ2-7	CAIRDGGEQYF
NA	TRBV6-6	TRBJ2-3	CASSTGLSYTDTQYF
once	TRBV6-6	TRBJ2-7	CASSYAEASSYEQYF
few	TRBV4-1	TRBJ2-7	CASSRAGTSGRDEQYF
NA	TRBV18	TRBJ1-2	CASSPRGENYGYTF
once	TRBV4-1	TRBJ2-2	CASSQEDRVGTGELFF
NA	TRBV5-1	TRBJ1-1	CASSSVVAGPTEAFF
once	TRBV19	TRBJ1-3	CASSPGGYSGNTIYF